This T cell receptor (beta chain) was obtained from a study of OX40 agonist ivuxolimab in advanced cancers. Germline CDR1 is LGHNA and CDR2 is YNFKEQ. Trimming cost V 2 bases and J 4 bases, with 22 bases left between them. The CDR3 extends over 18 amino acids. This clone was recorded once. What it binds is not known. Study results and caveats: There were, on average, more expanded clones in CD8+ T cells than in CD4+.

Profiled with immunoSEQ multiplex PCR; TCRdb holds only in-frame clones, not every one. Of 70,000 to 90,000 clones listed, about 91% are singletons. The TCR comes from an adult with an advanced solid tumor such as melanoma, head and neck, liver or kidney cancer. The source material was CD4+ or CD8+ T cells sorted from blood, sampled in a trial of the OX40 agonist ivuxolimab. The chain uses TRBV4-2 and TRBJ2-3; TRBD2 might be the D (6 bases). Here the CDR3 reads CASSQPMASVTVSDTQYF. CDR3 bases: TGTGCCAGCAGCCAACCTATGGCTAGCGTAACCGTCTCAGATACGCAGTATTTT.